A single T cell receptor beta chain is shown here with its context. In this sample, this clonotype turned up a few times. Its antigen is not yet known. No quality values exist for individual bases; no much larger clone is one base distant. For the TCR template, genomic DNA was extracted from bulk tumor tissue, and roughly 580 ng of gDNA was amplified for each sample. During surgery, several biopsies were collected from each primary tumor and placed as far from one another as possible within the tumor mass. The study cohort was described as untreated and was composed of newly diagnosed NSCLC cases undergoing curative surgery. The samples came from under 19 patients with newly diagnosed non-small cell lung cancer who were having surgery intended to be curative. Resected tumor masses were reviewed by two independent pathologists. Only high-quality DNA and RNA samples were carried forward to sequencing.

The CDR3 contains 13 residues, cysteine and phenylalanine counted. Just the 39-base CDR3 DNA is kept, in frame starting at base 1. CDR1 SGHRS and CDR2 YFSETQ were looked up in the germline V gene. V lost 7 bases and J lost 9 bases; the stretch between them is 14 bases long. The TCR beta CDR3 region was amplified with a multiplex PCR system whose first round of 10 cycles used 32 V-gene forward primers and 13 J-gene reverse primers. A QIAGEN Multiplex PCR Kit was used for first-round PCR, and the primer sequences were filed in Chinese patent CN105087789A. A second PCR round added Illumina universal primers using the Phusion High-Fidelity PCR Kit. Sequencing of the TCR libraries was done on the Illumina HiSeq X Ten platform in paired-end mode with a 151 bp read length. The source study handled its data this way. Reads lacking multiplex PCR primers were removed with Cutadapt, read pairs were merged with PEAR, and CDR3 regions were called with MiXCR default settings. Repertoire diversity used Shannon entropy, and clonality was computed as one minus Shannon entropy divided by ln of productive unique sequence count. Clonotypes present at frequencies of at least 0.5% were defined as dominant or high-frequency T-cell clones. TCRdb cleaned the public reads at Q25 with fastp, built clones with MiXCR and kept in-frame beta chains. CDR3 protein duplicates are merged, each entry listing the most common genes and DNA. TCRdb, not the original authors, processed these V and J calls. A total of around 2,000 distinct CDR3 sequences appear in this sample, approximately 35% of them only once. About a quarter of the sample lies in the top ten.

The data derive from a study of immune heterogeneity within non-small cell lung tumors (dated by TCRdb to the late 2010s). As for the study more broadly: By histology, the tumors included roughly 9 non-squamous carcinomas, several squamous cell carcinomas and 1 tumor not otherwise specified. To examine intratumoral immune heterogeneity, the study used whole-exome sequencing, RNA-seq and TCR beta repertoire sequencing on multiple spatially distinct regions of each NSCLC tumor. TCR repertoires were analyzed from around 57 tumor loci of fewer than 16 patients, whereas transcriptome data were available for only about 48 loci from more than ten patients. For mutant peptides 8 to 11 amino acids long, netMHCpan-3.0 predicted neoantigen binding to the HLA alleles of each patient.

Points the paper makes about the study in general: Local tumor mutational burden and local T-cell repertoire clonality had a statistically significant but moderate positive correlation (R 0.3 to 0.35). Within a patient, the same dominant CDR3B clonotypes appeared at multiple loci, but different tumor locations also contained unique high-frequency clones. For the most part, high-frequency TCR beta clonotypes differed from one individual patient to another.

Sequencing was done on a sample of lung tumor tissue. The chain is assembled from TRBV5-1 and TRBJ1-6; TRBD1 could be the D gene, as 5 bases match. This TCR was sampled from a man aged 65-85 years with non-small cell lung cancer. CDR3 protein: CASSGGAPSPLHF. The DNA sequence reads TGCGCCAGCTCAGGAGGGGCCCCTTCACCCCTCCACTTT.